The source of this TCR beta chain is a study of early T cells in non-severe SARS-CoV-2 infection. V was cut by 0 bases and J by 4 bases, with 13 bases left in between. This CDR3 is built from 16 residues. The V gene's germline CDR1 is KGHSH and CDR2 LQKENI. TCRdb independently ran MiXCR on the 5' RACE reads; one entry per CDR3 protein. The repertoire holds roughly 100,000 distinct CDR3 sequences, with roughly 14% as singletons. This clonotype was observed many times. The chain is built from TRBV18 and TRBJ2-1, with D perhaps assigned TRBD1 or TRBD2 (6 bases each). This clonotype originated in an adult who was a healthcare worker with PCR-confirmed SARS-CoV-2 infection or an uninfected control (not recorded which). Specimen: whole blood. The CDR3 sequence is CASSPPAGQIYNEQFF. The CDR3 region has the DNA TGTGCCAGCTCACCACCGGCGGGACAAATTTACAATGAGCAGTTCTTC.